The source of this TCR beta chain is a study of T-cell memory formation after mild COVID-19. On the study more broadly: In these data, TCR clusters were largely donor specific.

5'RACE primed from the constant segment yielded TCR alpha and TCR beta cDNA libraries bearing sample barcodes and UMIs. MiXCR, run by TCRdb on the 5' RACE reads, gives a single entry per CDR3 protein. The table includes roughly 450,000 distinct CDR3 sequences, about 18% detected once. Study-wide findings and caveats: Clones that got smaller from day 15 to 85 had even CD4/CD8, while clones growing later tipped toward CD4+.

In this sample, this clonotype turned up many times. Its antigen remains unidentified. Trimming took 5 bases from V and 0 from J, leaving 25 bases between them. Germline loops: CDR1 SGHTA, CDR2 FQGNSA. This CDR3 spans 20 amino acids. This receptor was obtained from an adult woman who had mild COVID-19 (a few samples of this study predate the infection). Cell type and time point are not known. The genes are TRBV7-2 and TRBJ2-2, with D tentatively TRBD2 (5 bases). Sequencing was done on a sample of PBMCs or a T cell subset sorted from them (not recorded which). The CDR3 here is CASSRRGTPSDGANTGELFF. For the CDR3, the DNA is TGTGCCAGCAGCCGTCGTGGAACTCCGTCGGACGGGGCGAACACCGGGGAGCTGTTTTTT. The full variable domain, with the rest looked up from reference TRBV7-2 and TRBJ2-2, is GAGVSQSPSNKVTEKGKDVELRCDPISGHTALYWYRQSLGQGLEFLIYFQGNSAPDKSGLPSDRFSAERTGGSVSTLTIQRTQQEDSAVYLCASSRRGTPSDGANTGELFFGEGSRLTVL.